This T cell receptor beta chain came from a study of T-cell memory formation after mild COVID-19. The overall study: For the most part, TCR clusters were specific to one donor.

Study-wide results and caveats: Day 15 to 85 contractors were CD4/CD8 balanced; later expanders leaned CD4+.

A note on this clonotype: Antigen specificity is unknown.

5'RACE primed from the constant segment yielded TCR alpha and TCR beta cDNA libraries bearing sample barcodes and UMIs. Each CDR3 protein gets one entry after TCRdb re-called the 5' RACE reads with MiXCR. The table has about 600,000 distinct CDR3 sequences, 20% to 25% seen once. The ends lost 5 bases at V and 2 bases at J; junction bases unmatched: 4. Per germline, CDR1 SGHRS and CDR2 YFSETQ. The CDR3 consists of 15 residues. The source is an adult woman who had mild COVID-19 (a few samples of this study predate the infection). Cell type and time point are not known. The rearrangement links TRBV5-1 to TRBJ2-1, with 10 bases that match TRBD1. Sequenced input: PBMCs or a T cell subset sorted from them (not recorded which). CDR3 amino acids: CASRRGQGTYNEQFF. CDR3 in DNA: TGCGCCAGCAGGAGGGGACAGGGGACCTACAATGAGCAGTTCTTC.